This T cell receptor beta chain was identified in a study of cytotoxic CD8 clonotypes in ibrutinib-treated CLL. The wider study: There were, on average, about 260,000 productive templates and under 95,000 productive rearrangements per sample.

The table lists this clone with a count of one. No antigen is known for it. Clones were read by immunoSEQ multiplex PCR, and TCRdb kept only the in-frame ones, dropping some. The sample lists tens of thousands of clones, 60% to 80% seen once, with approximately 12% in the top ten. Study-wide results and caveats: The study found public clonotypes uncommon, contracting or stable on treatment. Clonality was elevated at ibrutinib response and had returned toward baseline at progression.

The germline V and J ends were trimmed by 0 bases and 4 bases, with 6 bases remaining between them. The V gene's germline CDR1 is WSHSY and CDR2 SAAADI. CDR3 length: 13 amino acids. This sequence originates from a human donor with chronic lymphocytic leukemia. The genes are TRBV10-2 and TRBJ1-1; D may be TRBD1 (6 bases). The specimen comprised PBMCs, sampled after 12 months of ibrutinib treatment. The CDR3 spells CASSESGGTEAFF. DNA of the CDR3: TGCGCCAGCAGTGAGTCAGGGGGCACTGAAGCTTTCTTT.